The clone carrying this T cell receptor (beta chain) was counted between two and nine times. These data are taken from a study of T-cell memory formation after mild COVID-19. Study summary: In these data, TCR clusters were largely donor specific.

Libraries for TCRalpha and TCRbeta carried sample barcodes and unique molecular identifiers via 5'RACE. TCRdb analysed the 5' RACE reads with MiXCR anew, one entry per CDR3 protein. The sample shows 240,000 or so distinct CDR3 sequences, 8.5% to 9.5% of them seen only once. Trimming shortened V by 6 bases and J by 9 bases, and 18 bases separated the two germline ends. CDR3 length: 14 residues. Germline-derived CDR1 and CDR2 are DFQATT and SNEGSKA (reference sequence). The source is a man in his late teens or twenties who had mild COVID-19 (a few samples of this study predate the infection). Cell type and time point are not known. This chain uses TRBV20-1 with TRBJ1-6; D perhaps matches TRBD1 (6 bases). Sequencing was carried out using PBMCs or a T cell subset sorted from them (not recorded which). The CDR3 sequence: CSAPRGGAGSPLHF. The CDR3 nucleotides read TGCAGTGCCCCTCGGGGGGGCGCCGGTTCACCCCTCCACTTT.